This T cell receptor (beta chain) stems from a study of T cell responses to AZD1222 COVID-19 vaccine. In regard to this clone: Antigen specificity is unknown.

Here immunoSEQ multiplex PCR was the method, and the copy in TCRdb shows in-frame clones only, minus some. Of over 100,000 clones listed, around 90% are singletons. General study results and limits: Dominant CD4 TCR responses targeted spike regions 160-218 and 743-854. Receipt of two AZD1222 doses was followed by a rise in Spike-specific TCR breadth and depth. Donors were mostly white British, more females; clonal diversity possibly underestimated.

Trimming removed 4 bases at V and 8 bases at J, with 14 bases between. This CDR3 spans 13 amino acids. Sequenced here: peripheral blood, sampled on day 0 of MenACWY control vaccination. The receptor was isolated from an adult in good health. The gene calls are TRBV12-3 or TRBV12-4 and TRBJ1-2, with D hard to call. The CDR3 loop is CASSSGGIWGYTF. Here the CDR3 DNA reads TGTGCCAGCAGTTCCGGAGGGATATGGGGCTACACCTTC.